This TCR beta chain stems from a study of blood T cell repertoires in COVID-19. Study as a whole: Sample material is recorded as cDNA or gDNA derived from T cells, B-cell-depleted T cells, or PBMCs.

This CDR3 contains 14 residues. The V gene's germline CDR1 is SGHTA and CDR2 FQGNSA. Trimming shortened V by 5 bases and J by 8 bases, and 16 bases separated the two germline ends. Measured with immunoSEQ multiplex PCR; TCRdb has only the in-frame clones, and not every one. This sample has approximately 110,000 clones, with roughly 85% found just once. This clone was observed at least ten times. The chain employs TRBV7-2 and TRBJ2-1; D perhaps matches TRBD1 (5 bases). The clonotype originates from a woman aged 55-69 years with acute or convalescent COVID-19. Sequencing was done on a sample of peripheral blood. The CDR3 nucleotides are TGTGCCAGCAGCCCAGGGTTTCTGCTGCATGAGCAGTTCTTC. Translated, it gives CASSPGFLLHEQFF.